The 27 T cell receptor beta chains below come from one sample, sequenced in a study of cytomegalovirus exposure and HLA in healthy donors. The PCR ran on 60 Vbeta and 13 Jbeta primers. Measured with immunoSEQ multiplex PCR; TCRdb has only the in-frame clones, and not every one. The data hold about 120,000 clones, with over 70% observed a single time. The sample taken for sequencing was PBMCs. The receptors were sampled from a woman between 50 and 59 years old in good health and CMV-seronegative.

This sequence joins TRBV9 and TRBJ2-7, with D perhaps matching TRBD2 (5 bases). This CDR3 has 15 residues. V lost 2 bases, J lost 0 bases, and 12 bases lay in between. Germline CDR1 and CDR2: SGDLS and YYNGEE. CDR3 region: CASSVRGGGSYEQYF. DNA of the CDR3: TGTGCCAGCAGCGTGCGAGGCGGAGGCTCCTACGAGCAGTACTTC.

Regarding this clone: The junction shows a germline mismatch at one end, possibly a read error. The chain couples TRBV7-3 to TRBJ2-7; 7 nucleotides align to TRBD2. Germline V gene data show CDR1 as SGHTA and CDR2 as FQGTGA. This CDR3 has 13 residues. CDR3 DNA sequence: TGTGCCGGCAGCTCCGGACTAGTATACGAGCAGTACTTC. It is translated as CAGSSGLVYEQYF. The full variable domain, in which reference TRBV7-3 and TRBJ2-7 provide the parts outside the CDR3, is GAGVSQTPSNKVTEKGKYVELRCDPISGHTALYWYRQSLGQGPEFLIYFQGTGAADDSGLPNDRFFAVRPEGSVSTLKIQRTERGDSAVYLCAGSSGLVYEQYFGPGTRLTVT.

The chain has TRBV6-4 and TRBJ2-1; a weak D match, TRBD2 (6 bases). The germline CDR1 and CDR2 sequences are MRHNA and SNTAGT. The CDR3 covers 15 residues. V was trimmed by 8 bases and J by 3 bases, leaving 17 bases between them. The CDR3 nucleotides are TGTGCCAGCTCCATGGGGGGAAACAGCTACAATGAGCAGTTCTTC. Protein product: CASSMGGNSYNEQFF.

The rearrangement joins TRBV4-3 to TRBJ1-1, with 10 bases aligning to TRBD1. With 6 bases clipped from V and 11 bases from J, the junction kept 9 bases outside the gene matches. Germline V CDR1 and CDR2: LGHNA, YSLEER. The CDR3 is made up of 13 amino acids. This CDR3 reads CASRHLDRGFAFF. The CDR3 region has the DNA TGCGCCAGCAGGCATTTGGACAGGGGGTTCGCTTTCTTT.

The rearrangement joins TRBV4-2 to TRBJ2-7, with D possibly matching TRBD1 (6 bases). Germline V gene sequence: CDR1 LGHNA, CDR2 YNFKEQ. The CDR3 has 16 residues. Trimming took off 0 bases at V and 0 bases at J, with 12 bases between the two ends. The CDR3 here is CASSQDPGQISYEQYF. CDR3 coding DNA: TGTGCCAGCAGCCAAGATCCCGGACAGATCTCCTACGAGCAGTACTTC.

A word on this clone: A junction boundary mismatches the germline segment, possibly from a read error. This chain links TRBV7-9 with TRBJ1-1; possibly TRBD1 for D (6 bases). Germline loops: CDR1 SEHNR, CDR2 FQNEAQ (reference sequence). CDR3 length: 12 residues. The CDR3 DNA is TGTTCCAGCAGCCCTCCCGACAGGGAAGCTTTCTTT. Translating gives CSSSPPDREAFF.

The J gene is TRBJ2-7, the V gene TRBV4-3, with D unresolved. The CDR3 spans 13 residues. The germline V gene has CDR1 LGHNA and CDR2 YSLEER. V lost 4 bases and J lost 0, with 7 bases in between. The CDR3 spells CASSPLGSYEQYF. The CDR3 bases are TGCGCCAGCAGCCCCCTAGGCTCCTACGAGCAGTACTTC.

The genes are TRBV6-1 and TRBJ2-2; 11 bases fit TRBD2. Germline trimming cut 6 bases from V and 8 bases from J; bases unmatched to any gene: 5. CDR3 length equals 14 residues. CDR1 MNHNS and CDR2 SASEGT come from the germline V gene. The CDR3 spells CASRLAGVGGELFF. The CDR3, as DNA: TGTGCCAGCAGACTAGCGGGAGTCGGTGGGGAGCTGTTTTTT.

This clone was found a few times. The chain carries TRBV2 and TRBJ2-1; the D is unclear. Between the trimmed V and J ends, which lost 6 bases and 2 bases, there was a span of 14 bases. Germline loops: CDR1 SNHLY, CDR2 FYNNEI. CDR3 size: 15 residues. The CDR3 nucleotides read TGTGCCAGCAGGTCGGAAGTGGGCCCCTACAATGAGCAGTTCTTC. Residues: CASRSEVGPYNEQFF.

The chain links TRBV7-9 to TRBJ1-5; D call uncertain. V dropped 7 bases and J dropped 7 bases, with 11 bases sitting between them. In germline, CDR1 is SEHNR, CDR2 FQNEAQ (reference sequence). The length of the CDR3 is 12 residues. The CDR3 reads CASTQAGQPQHF. CDR3 nucleotide sequence: TGTGCCAGCACCCAAGCGGGCCAGCCCCAGCATTTT.

This clone was counted only a few times. This chain uses TRBV7-2 with TRBJ1-2, with D unclear. CDR1 is SGHTA, CDR2 FQGNSA, per germline. V was trimmed by 5 bases and J by 4 bases, leaving 17 bases between them. The CDR3 is made up of 15 amino acids. CDR3 protein: CASSAIAVSSYGYTF. In DNA form, the CDR3 reads TGTGCCAGCAGCGCCATAGCGGTGTCCAGCTATGGCTACACCTTC.

DNA of the CDR3: TGTGCCAGCAGCTTAGGGAGGGGAGAGACCCAGTACTTC. Its translation: CASSLGRGETQYF. J is TRBJ2-5 and V is TRBV7-3; 7 nucleotides line up with TRBD2. There are 13 residues in the CDR3. Germline values: CDR1 SGHTA, CDR2 FQGTGA. The V and J ends lost 2 bases and 4 bases, in that order; junction bases with no gene match: 1.

This clone came up a few times. CDR3: CASSFVLAATGELFF. DNA for the CDR3: TGTGCCAGCAGTTTCGTACTAGCGGCCACCGGGGAGCTGTTTTTT. V and J are TRBV28 and TRBJ2-2; 8 bases line up with TRBD2. The CDR3 is 15 residues long. Germline lookup yields CDR1 MDHEN and CDR2 SYDVKM. The J segment lost 4 bases and the V segment lost 3 bases, leaving 4 bases of the junction unmatched.

The J gene is TRBJ1-1, the V gene TRBV7-2; D unclear. Trimming left V 4 bases short and J 1 base short, with 13 bases between. The CDR3 runs 15 residues. The V gene's germline CDR1 is SGHTA and CDR2 FQGNSA. The chain's CDR3 is CASSSLGAANTEAFF. The CDR3 nucleotides read TGTGCCAGCAGCTCCCTTGGAGCCGCGAACACTGAAGCTTTCTTT.

The V gene is TRBV5-6, the J gene TRBJ2-2, with a possible D match to TRBD2 (7 bases). From germline, CDR1 is SGHDT and CDR2 YYEEEE. The CDR3 length is 15 residues. V was cut by 6 bases and J by 4 bases, with 16 bases left in between. This CDR3 reads CASTEKGGSTGELFF. As DNA, the CDR3 is TGTGCCAGCACCGAGAAGGGGGGGAGCACCGGGGAGCTGTTTTTT.

The rearrangement links TRBV19 to TRBJ2-3; D unresolved. Trimming left V 7 bases short and J 0 bases short, with 11 bases between. The germline gives CDR1 LNHDA, CDR2 SQIVND (reference sequence). This CDR3 is built from 14 residues. This CDR3 reads CASNMMSSTDTQYF. The CDR3 coding sequence is TGTGCCAGTAACATGATGTCTAGCACAGATACGCAGTATTTT.

The V call is TRBV2, the J call TRBJ1-2; D unclear. The germline V gene has CDR1 SNHLY and CDR2 FYNNEI. This CDR3 has 13 residues. V gave up 1 base and J gave up 6 bases, with 9 bases separating them. DNA of the CDR3: TGTGCCAGCAGTGAAGACTCTAGCCATGGCTACACCTTC. It codes for CASSEDSSHGYTF.

The CDR3 is CASSPMGLAGGPLEQYF. DNA for the CDR3: TGTGCCAGCAGCCCCATGGGCCTAGCGGGAGGGCCTCTCGAGCAGTACTTC. The chain recombines TRBV7-2 with TRBJ2-7, with TRBD2 matching 12 bases. This CDR3 contains 17 residues. The germline CDR1 and CDR2 sequences are SGHTA and FQGNSA. V dropped 5 bases and J dropped 6; count of bases not matched to a gene: 14.

The V call is TRBV5-6, the J call TRBJ2-7; no clear D gene. CDR3 size: 16 residues. V gave up 3 bases and J gave up 2 bases, with 18 bases separating them. From germline, CDR1 is SGHDT and CDR2 YYEEEE. CDR3 sequence (DNA): TGTGCCAGCAGCTCCCCCCTAGGCCGCTTAACCTACGAGCAGTACTTC. The encoded protein is CASSSPLGRLTYEQYF.

This CDR3 reads CASSYRSGTGDIQYF. The CDR3 DNA follows: TGTGCCAGCAGCTATCGCAGCGGGACAGGGGACATTCAGTACTTC. This sequence joins TRBV7-8 and TRBJ2-4, with 10 bases lining up with TRBD1. The CDR3 extends over 15 amino acids. V shed 4 bases and J 8 bases; nucleotides not matched to a gene: 8. The V gene's germline CDR1 is SGHVS and CDR2 FQNEAQ.

The rearrangement uses TRBV18 and TRBJ1-4, with D possibly matching TRBD1 (5 bases). Germline V gene sequence: CDR1 KGHSH, CDR2 LQKENI. Trimming shortened V by 0 bases and J by 7 bases, and 15 bases separated the two germline ends. The CDR3 has 16 residues. CDR3 sequence reads: CASSPPIGQGSEKLFF. In nucleotides, the CDR3 is TGTGCCAGCTCACCACCAATTGGGCAGGGCAGTGAAAAACTGTTTTTT.

The rearrangement joins TRBV28 to TRBJ1-1, with 7 positions matching TRBD1. The germline CDR1 and CDR2 sequences are MDHEN and SYDVKM. This CDR3 is 14 amino acids long. Trimming removed 2 bases from V and 10 bases from J; junction bases left unmatched: 10. The CDR3 nucleotides read TGTGCCAGCAGTTTAACCTCGGACAGGTCGCGAGCTTTCTTT. Its protein product is CASSLTSDRSRAFF.

The count of this clone is one. J is TRBJ1-5 and V is TRBV6-6, with a weak D call TRBD1 (6 bases). V shed 2 bases and J shed 4 bases, with 12 bases lying between them. The CDR3 spans 15 residues. Germline CDR1 and CDR2: MNHNY and SVGAGI (reference sequence). The CDR3 protein is CASSYHSGQNQPQHF. For the CDR3, the DNA is TGTGCCAGCAGTTACCATTCGGGACAAAATCAGCCCCAGCATTTT.

The chain couples TRBV7-2 to TRBJ2-2; possible D gene TRBD2, 6 bases. V was clipped by 8 bases and J by 0 bases, with 7 bases between them. This CDR3 is 13 amino acids long. Germline CDR1 is SGHTA and CDR2 is FQGNSA. The CDR3 is CASERANTGELFF. The DNA for the CDR3 is TGTGCCAGCGAGCGGGCGAACACCGGGGAGCTGTTTTTT.

The genes are TRBV5-6 and TRBJ2-7, with 7 bases lining up with TRBD2. Germline loops: CDR1 SGHDT, CDR2 YYEEEE. Germline trimming cut 4 bases from V and 6 bases from J; bases unmatched to any gene: 10. CDR3 length: 14 amino acids. In DNA form, the CDR3 reads TGTGCCAGCAGCCCGGGACTACCCCGCTCCGAGCAGTACTTC. Translation gives CASSPGLPRSEQYF. Together with reference TRBV5-6 and TRBJ2-7, the CDR3 gives the full variable domain: DAGVTQSPTHLIKTRGQQVTLRCSPKSGHDTVSWYQQALGQGPQFIFQYYEEEERQRGNFPDRFSGHQFPNYSSELNVNALLLGDSALYLCASSPGLPRSEQYFGPGTRLTVT.

The chain joins TRBV4-2 to TRBJ2-3, with 9 positions matching TRBD2. V lost 0 bases to trimming and J lost 3 bases; unmatched junction nucleotides: 4. In germline, CDR1 is LGHNA, CDR2 YNFKEQ. This CDR3 contains 16 residues. CDR3 coding DNA: TGTGCCAGCAGCCAAGAAGCGGGAGGATATACAGATACGCAGTATTTT. Protein: CASSQEAGGYTDTQYF.

The CDR3 spells CASIEQVNYGYTF. The CDR3 DNA follows: TGTGCCAGCATTGAGCAGGTCAACTATGGCTACACCTTC. The rearrangement uses TRBV6-1 and TRBJ1-2; D gene ambiguous. The V end lost 7 bases, the J end lost 2 bases, and 11 bases lay between the germline ends. This CDR3 spans 13 amino acids. Germline CDR1 MNHNS, CDR2 SASEGT.